This T cell receptor beta chain was identified during a study of beta chain features in type 1 diabetes. Across the whole study: Healthy donors resembled patients in age, gender and cell yields.

TCRB transcripts that were expressed got sequenced, as all of the isolated RNA had been reverse transcribed. The data were produced by immunoSEQ multiplex PCR, yet TCRdb's version contains in-frame clones alone and is incomplete. The sample has hundreds of thousands of clones; 30% are singletons. The length of the CDR3 is 14 residues. The V end lost 4 bases, the J end lost 2 bases, and 10 bases lay between the germline ends. Germline V gene lookup returns CDR1 MNHNY and CDR2 SVGAGI (reference sequence). Purity of each sorted population was above 95%. This TCR was sampled from a man aged 18 to 30 in good health. The J gene is TRBJ2-3, the V gene TRBV6-6; possible D gene TRBD1, 5 bases. The sequenced sample consisted of naive CD4+ T cells from blood. CDR3 sequence: CASSSNRITDTQYF. The CDR3 DNA reads as TGTGCCAGCAGTTCTAACAGGATCACAGATACGCAGTATTTT.